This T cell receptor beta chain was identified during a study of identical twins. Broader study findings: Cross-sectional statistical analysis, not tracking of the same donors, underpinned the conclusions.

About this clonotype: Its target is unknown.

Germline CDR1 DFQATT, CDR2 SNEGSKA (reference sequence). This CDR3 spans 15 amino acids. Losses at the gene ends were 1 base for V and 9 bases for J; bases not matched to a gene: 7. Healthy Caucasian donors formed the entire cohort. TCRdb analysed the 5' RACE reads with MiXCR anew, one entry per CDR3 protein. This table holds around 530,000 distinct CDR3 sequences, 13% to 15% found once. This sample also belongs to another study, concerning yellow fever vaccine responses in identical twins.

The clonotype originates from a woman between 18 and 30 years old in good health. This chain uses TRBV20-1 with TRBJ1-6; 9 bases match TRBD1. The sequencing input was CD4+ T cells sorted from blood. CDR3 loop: CSARVATGGGSPLHF. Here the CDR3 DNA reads TGCAGTGCTAGAGTGGCGACAGGGGGGGGTTCACCCCTCCACTTT.